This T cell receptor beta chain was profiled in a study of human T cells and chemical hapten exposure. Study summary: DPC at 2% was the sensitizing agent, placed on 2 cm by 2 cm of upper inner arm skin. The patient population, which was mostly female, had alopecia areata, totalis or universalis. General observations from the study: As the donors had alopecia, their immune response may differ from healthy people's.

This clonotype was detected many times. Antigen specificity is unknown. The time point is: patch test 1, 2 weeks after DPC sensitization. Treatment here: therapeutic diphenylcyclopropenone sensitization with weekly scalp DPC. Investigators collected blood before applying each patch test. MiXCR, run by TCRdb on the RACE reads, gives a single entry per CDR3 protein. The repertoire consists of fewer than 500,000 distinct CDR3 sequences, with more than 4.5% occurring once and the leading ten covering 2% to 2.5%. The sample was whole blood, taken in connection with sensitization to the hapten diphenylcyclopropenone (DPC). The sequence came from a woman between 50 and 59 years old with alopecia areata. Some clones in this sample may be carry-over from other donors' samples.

CDR3 region: CAISGGPASNQPQHF. CDR3 nucleotide sequence: TGTGCCATCAGTGGGGGCCCGGCCAGCAATCAGCCCCAGCATTTT. This chain links TRBV10-3 with TRBJ1-5, with D possibly matching TRBD1 (5 bases). The CDR3 has 15 amino acids. In germline, CDR1 is ENHRY, CDR2 SYGVKD. Trimming left V 4 bases short and J 1 base short, with 11 bases between.